Listed below are T cell receptor beta chains from one sample, sequenced in a study of regulatory T cells in long-lasting Graves disease. TCRdb independently ran MiXCR on the multiplex PCR reads; one entry per CDR3 protein. Here the sample spans approximately 300,000 distinct CDR3 sequences, about a sixth being singletons. The starting material was peripheral blood mononuclear cells (PBMCs), obtained at new diagnosis, from a patient treated with antithyroid drugs. The origin of the receptors is a female donor with Graves disease. Both conserved end residues are part of each CDR3. D genes are given only for firm matches. Only some rows state a clone size, as once, few, many or a class for expanded clones.

clone size | J gene | D gene | V gene | CDR3 DNA | CDR3 protein
NA | TRBJ2-1 | TRBD2 | TRBV2 | TGTGCCAGCAGTGAACGTGGCCCGGGACTAGCGGGAGTCAATGAGCAGTTCTTC | CASSERGPGLAGVNEQFF
many | TRBJ2-7 | TRBD1 | TRBV5-1 | TGCGCCAGCCGCCCTCAGACAGGGGACTACGAGCAGTACTTC | CASRPQTGDYEQYF
many | TRBJ2-7 | NA | TRBV5-1 | TGTGCCAGCAGCCTAAGCGGGCGCTCCTACGAGCAGTACTTC | CASSLSGRSYEQYF
many | TRBJ2-7 | NA | TRBV3-1 | TGTGCCAGCAGCCCATCTAAAGGGGGATTCGAGCAGTACTTC | CASSPSKGGFEQYF
few | TRBJ2-7 | NA | TRBV6-1 | TGTGCCAGCAGTGGATACCCCCGCGGGAGAAGTGACAGGGTAGCCTACGAGCAGTACTTC | CASSGYPRGRSDRVAYEQYF
many | TRBJ1-6 | TRBD1 | TRBV9 | TGTGCCAGCAGCGCTACAGGGGATGGCTCACCCCTCCACTTT | CASSATGDGSPLHF
many | TRBJ1-6 | NA | TRBV6-1 | TGTGCCAGCAGGCAACGGGGACTCGGGTCACCCCTCCACTTT | CASRQRGLGSPLHF
many | TRBJ2-3 | NA | TRBV18 | TGTGCCAGGACAGGCACAGGGTCGGATACGCAGTATTTT | CARTGTGSDTQYF
many | TRBJ1-1 | NA | TRBV30 | TGTGCCTGGAGTGCCCACTACACTGAAGCTTTCTTT | CAWSAHYTEAFF
many | TRBJ1-1 | NA | TRBV30 | TGTGCCTGGAATAACCGGGACGTTGAAGCTTTCTTT | CAWNNRDVEAFF
NA | TRBJ2-2 | NA | TRBV9 | TGTGCCAGCAGCGGGGTTCGGGGGGAGCTGTTTTTT | CASSGVRGELFF
many | TRBJ1-1 | NA | TRBV12-3/TRBV12-4 | TGTGCCAGCAACCACAACGGGAACACTGAAGCTTTCTTT | CASNHNGNTEAFF
NA | TRBJ2-7 | TRBD2 | TRBV5-1 | TGCGCCAGCAGCTTGGGCGCCTCGCGGGGAGGGGAGCAGTACTTC | CASSLGASRGGEQYF
many | TRBJ2-7 | TRBD2 | TRBV30 | TGTGCCTGGAGTGTAGGGCTAGCGGGAGTAGATGAGCAGTACTTC | CAWSVGLAGVDEQYF
NA | TRBJ2-5 | NA | TRBV28 | TGTGCCAGCAGTCTAGAACGGGGGACCCAGTACTTC | CASSLERGTQYF
once | TRBJ2-3 | NA | TRBV5-1 | TGCGCCAGCAGCTTCGGGCCTAAACCCCCCACAGATACGCAGTATTTT | CASSFGPKPPTDTQYF
many | TRBJ2-5 | NA | TRBV6-1 | TGTGCCAGCAGTGAGGCACGCCAAGAGACCCAGTACTTC | CASSEARQETQYF
many | TRBJ2-5 | NA | TRBV18 | TGTGCCAGCTCACCACCGGCAGTTCGGTTGGAGACCCAGTACTTC | CASSPPAVRLETQYF
many | TRBJ1-6 | NA | TRBV15 | TGTGCCACCAGCAGAGAAAAGGGGAATTCACCCCTCCACTTT | CATSREKGNSPLHF
few | TRBJ1-5 | NA | TRBV20-1 | TGCAGTGCTAGAAAAGGACAGAGCAATCAGCCCCAGCATTTT | CSARKGQSNQPQHF
NA | TRBJ1-5 | TRBD1 | TRBV28 | TGTGCCAGCAGTTTACGACAGGGAAGCAATCAGCCCCAGCATTTT | CASSLRQGSNQPQHF
many | TRBJ2-7 | TRBD2 | TRBV4-1 | TGCGCCAGCAGCCAATCCCCTAGCGGGAGTATCTACGAGCAGTACTTC | CASSQSPSGSIYEQYF
many | TRBJ2-3 | TRBD2 | TRBV10-3 | TGTGCCATCAGTGAGTCTTTTAGCGGGAGAACAACGCAGTATTTT | CAISESFSGRTTQYF
few | TRBJ2-7 | NA | TRBV6-5 | TGTGCCAGCAGTTACCCGGCAGGCCCGACCTCCTACGAGCAGTACTTC | CASSYPAGPTSYEQYF
many | TRBJ1-2 | NA | TRBV4-1 | TGCGCCAGCAGCCCTACCGGAGGCTATGGCTACACCTTC | CASSPTGGYGYTF
many | TRBJ2-1 | NA | TRBV11-1 | TGTGCCAGCAGGGGAGGCATTTCCCATGAGCAGTTCTTC | CASRGGISHEQFF
many | TRBJ2-7 | TRBD2 | TRBV28 | TGTGCCAGCAGCGGGACTAGCGTCTACGAGCAGTACTTC | CASSGTSVYEQYF
many | TRBJ1-4 | NA | TRBV5-1 | TGCGCCAGCAGCTCCTCTGGGGGCGAAGGAGAAAAACTGTTTTTT | CASSSSGGEGEKLFF
many | TRBJ1-2 | NA | TRBV19 | TGTGCCAGTAGTATAGGTGGAACTGGCTACACCTTC | CASSIGGTGYTF
NA | TRBJ2-1 | TRBD2 | TRBV10-3 | TGTGCCATCAGTGAGTCGGCGGGAGGGCAGGTTGAGCAGTTCTTC | CAISESAGGQVEQFF
many | TRBJ2-2 | NA | TRBV5-4 | TGTGCCAGCAGTCGTCCGGGGGAAACCGGGGAGCTGTTTTTT | CASSRPGETGELFF
NA | TRBJ2-1 | TRBD1 | TRBV28 | TGTGCCAGCAGTACGCTACAGGGGGCAAGTTACAATGAGCAGTTCTTC | CASSTLQGASYNEQFF
many | TRBJ2-2 | TRBD2 | TRBV9 | TGTGCCAGCAGCGTAGAGATAGCGGGAGGACTCGGGGAGCTGTTTTTT | CASSVEIAGGLGELFF
NA | TRBJ2-2 | NA | TRBV6-2/TRBV6-3 | TGTGCCAGCAACCACCGGCCCGCATCGAACACCGGGGAGCTGTTTTTT | CASNHRPASNTGELFF
many | TRBJ1-1 | NA | TRBV11-3 | TGTGCCAGCAGCTTAACAGGTTCGGGCACTGAAGCTTTCTTT | CASSLTGSGTEAFF
many | TRBJ2-2 | NA | TRBV29-1 | TGCAGCGTTTTGACAGGGAACACCGGGGAGCTGTTTTTT | CSVLTGNTGELFF
NA | TRBJ2-1 | TRBD2 | TRBV5-1 | TGCGCCAGCAGCTTGTTCAGCTTATGGGGGACTACCTACAATGAGCAGTTCTTC | CASSLFSLWGTTYNEQFF
few | TRBJ2-3 | NA | TRBV19 | TGTGCCAGTTGTGACGTGACAGATACGCAGTATTTT | CASCDVTDTQYF
few | TRBJ2-3 | TRBD2 | TRBV3-1 | TGTGCCAGCAGCCAAGGGACTAGCATAGGCACAGATACGCAGTATTTT | CASSQGTSIGTDTQYF
once | TRBJ1-2 | NA | TRBV7-9 | TGTGCCAGCAGCTTCCCCGGACAGACGAACTATGGCTACACCTTC | CASSFPGQTNYGYTF
NA | TRBJ1-5 | NA | TRBV7-3 | TGTGCCAGCAGCCTGACCCCGGAGGGCAATCAGCCCCAGCATTTT | CASSLTPEGNQPQHF
NA | TRBJ1-1 | TRBD1 | TRBV24-1 | TGTGCCACCAGTTCAGGGGGAGAAACTGAAGCTTTCTTT | CATSSGGETEAFF
many | TRBJ2-3 | TRBD2 | TRBV6-2/TRBV6-3 | TGTGCCAGCAAAGTCTGGCTAGCGGGAGAACGAGATACGCAGTATTTT | CASKVWLAGERDTQYF
many | TRBJ2-7 | TRBD2 | TRBV7-2 | TGTGCCAGCAGCGGCGGGAGTTGGTACGAGCAGTACTTC | CASSGGSWYEQYF
many | TRBJ2-1 | TRBD2 | TRBV7-2 | TGTGCCAGCGGGTTCAGGGAGGGCCATTTGGGCTACAATGAGCAGTTCTTC | CASGFREGHLGYNEQFF
many | TRBJ2-1 | NA | TRBV12-3/TRBV12-4 | TGTGCCAGCAGCCGACTCAACTCGAGCTCCTACAATGAGCAGTTCTTC | CASSRLNSSSYNEQFF
many | TRBJ1-5 | NA | TRBV7-2 | TGTGCCAGCAGCTTAAGGGTCTGGCAGAGTAATCAGCCCCAGCATTTT | CASSLRVWQSNQPQHF
few | TRBJ1-1 | NA | TRBV7-9 | TGTGCCAGCAGCCCCGGGGGGAGGGAGCAAGCTTTCTTT | CASSPGGREQAFF
many | TRBJ1-2 | NA | TRBV28 | TGTGCCAGCAGTTTCCCCAGCAGGGACGGCTACACCTTC | CASSFPSRDGYTF
many | TRBJ2-3 | NA | TRBV20-1 | TGCAGTGCTAGGTGGGCTAGCACAGATACGCAGTATTTT | CSARWASTDTQYF
many | TRBJ2-7 | TRBD2 | TRBV20-1 | TGCAGTGCTAGGGCTCCCCCGGGAGGCATATACGAGCAGTACTTC | CSARAPPGGIYEQYF
many | TRBJ2-7 | TRBD2 | TRBV2 | TGTGCCAGCAGTGAGGAACTAGCGGGGAATGAGCAGTACTTC | CASSEELAGNEQYF
few | TRBJ1-4 | NA | TRBV20-1 | TGCAGTGCTAGAGATAGGAGACAGCCTAATGAAAAACTGTTTTTT | CSARDRRQPNEKLFF
many | TRBJ1-5 | NA | TRBV6-2/TRBV6-3 | TGTGCCAGCAGTTACTCGCACAGCAATCAGCCCCAGCATTTT | CASSYSHSNQPQHF